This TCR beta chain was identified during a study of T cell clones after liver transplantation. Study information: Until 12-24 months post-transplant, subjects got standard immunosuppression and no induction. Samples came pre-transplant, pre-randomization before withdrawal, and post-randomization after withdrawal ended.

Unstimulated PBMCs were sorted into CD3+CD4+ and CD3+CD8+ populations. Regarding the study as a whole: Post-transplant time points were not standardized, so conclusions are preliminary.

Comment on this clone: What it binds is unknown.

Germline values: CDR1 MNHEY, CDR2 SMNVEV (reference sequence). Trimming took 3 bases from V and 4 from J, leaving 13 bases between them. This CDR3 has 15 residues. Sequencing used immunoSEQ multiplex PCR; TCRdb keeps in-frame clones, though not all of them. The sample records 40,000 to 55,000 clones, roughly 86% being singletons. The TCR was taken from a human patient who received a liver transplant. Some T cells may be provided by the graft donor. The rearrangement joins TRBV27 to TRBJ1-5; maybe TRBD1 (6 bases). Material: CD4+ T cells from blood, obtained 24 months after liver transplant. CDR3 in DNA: TGTGCCAGCAGTTTGCAGGGGCTCGGAAATCAGCCCCAGCATTTT. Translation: CASSLQGLGNQPQHF.